Sequencing of this T cell receptor (beta chain) was carried out in a study of cytomegalovirus exposure and HLA in healthy donors. Study results and limitations: Productive rates of about 90% or about 30% were seen for most TCR beta V segments in an earlier analysis. Later analysis indicated greater clonal expansion among HLA-associated TCR beta chains than among equally common other chains.

As regards this clone: Its specificity is not known.

Per germline, CDR1 MDHEN and CDR2 SYDVKM. The length of the CDR3 is 15 residues. The junction had 6 bases not matched to a gene; V was cut back by 6 bases and J by 2 bases. A multiplex PCR was run with 60 Vbeta primers and 13 Jbeta primers. The data were produced by immunoSEQ multiplex PCR, yet TCRdb's version contains in-frame clones alone and is incomplete. The top ten hold roughly 2% of the sample, which has around 200,000 clones, roughly 79% seen once. The chain employs TRBV28 and TRBJ2-5; 10 bases fit TRBD2. The sequence was obtained from a man younger than 45 in good health and CMV-seronegative. The sample consisted of PBMCs. For the CDR3, the DNA is TGTGCCAGCAGCCGGACTAGCGGACTTCAAGAGACCCAGTACTTC. This gives the protein CASSRTSGLQETQYF. The full variable domain, completed using reference TRBV28 and TRBJ2-5, is DVKVTQSSRYLVKRTGEKVFLECVQDMDHENMFWYRQDPGLGLRLIYFSYDVKMKEKGDIPEGYSVSREKKERFSLILESASTNQTSMYLCASSRTSGLQETQYFGPGTRLLVL.